The source of this TCR beta chain is a study of CXCR3-negative and CXCR3-positive naive CD8 T cells. Study-wide points: Sequencing showed both naive subsets with comparably high diversity, and memory CD8+ cells much lower.

The germline gives CDR1 LGHNA, CDR2 YNFKEQ. The CDR3 spans 14 residues. Through 5' RACE with UMI labels, the TRB cDNA libraries were prepared. TCRdb re-called the 5' RACE reads, yielding one record per CDR3 amino acid sequence without DNA. This specimen shows over 70,000 distinct CDR3 sequences; the ten leading clones hold roughly 1.1%. Every CD8+ subset sample held around 300,000 flow-sorted cells, done in triplicate. CD45RO-CCR7+CD27+CD95- marked naive CD8+ T cells. Points on this clonotype: No antigen is known for it.

The specimen was naive CXCR3- CD8+ T cells from blood. Subset meaning: CD45RO-CCR7+CD27+CD95- naive CD8+ T cells lacking CXCR3 (TNR3-). The chain employs TRBV4-2 and TRBJ2-1; no DNA is available, so the TRBD2 call from TCRdb remains unchecked. The receptor comes from a human donor in good health. Some clones in this sample may be carry-over from other donors' samples. The CDR3 sequence is CASSPSGLNNEQFF.